The 26 T cell receptor beta chains listed next were all sequenced from one sample in a study of T cells in localized non-small cell lung cancer. Repertoires were generated with immunoSEQ multiplex PCR, while TCRdb's copy carries only in-frame clones and drops some. The sample consists of approximately 800 clones, around 28% of them appearing once. Material: lung tumor tissue, obtained before any cancer treatment. Receptor source: a man aged 35-75 years with stage III lung adenocarcinoma.

In its sample, this clone was seen a few times. The rearrangement joins TRBV11-3 to TRBJ2-5, with 7 bases aligning to TRBD1. Losses at the gene ends were 2 bases for V and 4 bases for J; bases not matched to a gene: 7. Germline CDR1 SGHNT, CDR2 YENEEA. The CDR3 consists of 15 residues. The CDR3: CASSLLGQPTETQYF. The CDR3 DNA is TGTGCCAGCAGCTTACTGGGACAGCCGACAGAGACCCAGTACTTC.

This clone is labeled as large. The chain employs TRBV11-3 and TRBJ2-1, with a possible D match to TRBD1 (6 bases). Germline CDR1 reads SGHNT; CDR2 reads YENEEA. Trimming pared 1 base from V and 7 bases from J, leaving 11 bases between. The CDR3 loop spans 14 amino acids. The CDR3 loop reads CASSLVSGDNEQFF. The CDR3 region has the DNA TGTGCCAGCAGCTTAGTGTCAGGGGATAATGAGCAGTTCTTC. The full variable domain, in which reference TRBV11-3 and TRBJ2-1 provide the parts outside the CDR3, is EAGVVQSPRYKIIEKKQPVAFWCNPISGHNTLYWYLQNLGQGPELLIRYENEEAVDDSQLPKDRFSAERLKGVDSTLKIQPAELGDSAVYLCASSLVSGDNEQFFGPGTRLTVL.

DNA for the CDR3: TGCGCCAGCAGCCTGGGGATAGGGGGCGAGGAGGTCGAGCAGTACTTC. Translating it yields CASSLGIGGEEVEQYF. The J gene is TRBJ2-7, the V gene TRBV5-1; 7 bases line up with TRBD1. Germline CDR1 and CDR2: SGHRS and YFSETQ. The CDR3 is 16 amino acids. With V trimmed by 4 bases and J by 6 bases, 16 bases remained unmatched.

In its sample, this clone is medium-sized. The chain joins TRBV6-8 to TRBJ2-5; TRBD2 agrees at 11 bases. The CDR3 has 15 amino acids. Germline-derived CDR1 and CDR2 are MNHGY and SAAAGT. With V trimmed by 10 bases and J by 2 bases, 9 bases remained unmatched. The CDR3 is CAISTSGGEQETQYF. As DNA, the CDR3 is TGTGCCATCTCCACTAGCGGGGGAGAGCAAGAGACCCAGTACTTC.

By proportion, this clone is large. The J gene is TRBJ1-2, the V gene TRBV6-8; no clear D gene. This CDR3 comprises 15 residues. In germline, CDR1 is MNHGY, CDR2 SAAAGT. Deletions cut 5 bases from V and 4 bases from J, with 17 bases between. The CDR3 sequence is CASSVFAGPGYGYTF. The CDR3 DNA follows: TGTGCCAGCAGTGTGTTTGCGGGCCCGGGCTATGGCTACACCTTC.

The chain employs TRBV15 and TRBJ2-7, with 12 bases identical to TRBD2. CDR1 is LNHNV, CDR2 YYDKDF, per germline (reference sequence). This CDR3 has 14 residues. J lost 3 bases, V lost 5 bases, and 2 bases had no gene match. The CDR3 is CATSGGLAGYEQYF. For the CDR3, the DNA is TGTGCCACCAGCGGGGGACTAGCGGGCTACGAGCAGTACTTC. The full variable domain, completed using reference TRBV15 and TRBJ2-7, is DAMVIQNPRYQVTQFGKPVTLSCSQTLNHNVMYWYQQKSSQAPKLLFHYYDKDFNNEADTPDNFQSRRPNTSFCFLDIRSPGLGDTAMYLCATSGGLAGYEQYFGPGTRLTVT.

This clone was seen a few times. The genes are TRBV12-2 and TRBJ1-1; the table's TRBD1 call for D was not verified on the DNA. TRBV12-2 is a pseudogene locus. The CDR3 runs 17 residues. This chain's CDR3 is CAITGPSGHHMNTEAFF. The DNA of the CDR3 is TGTGCCATTACCGGGCCTTCAGGACACCACATGAACACTGAAGCTTTCTTT.

J is TRBJ1-6 and V is TRBV6-8, with 7 positions matching TRBD1. The CDR3 is 15 residues long. Germline V lookup: CDR1 MNHGY, CDR2 SAAAGT. V lost 8 bases and J lost 7; bases outside the gene matches: 11. Here the CDR3 DNA reads TGTGCCAGCCTTAAAATCGGACAGGCCAATTCACCCCTCCACTTT. Amino acid sequence: CASLKIGQANSPLHF.

This sequence joins TRBV30 and TRBJ1-5; TRBD1 might be the D (6 bases). Germline CDR1 is GTSNPN and CDR2 is SVGIG (reference sequence). The V gene lost 3 bases and the J gene lost 2 bases, with 17 bases spanning the gap. This CDR3 contains 16 residues. Here the CDR3 DNA reads TGTGCCTGGAGCCCGCTGGGGGGCGGGCGCAATCAGCCCCAGCATTTT. This sequence encodes CAWSPLGGGRNQPQHF. The full variable domain, completed using reference TRBV30 and TRBJ1-5, is SQTIHQWPATLVQPVGSPLSLECTVEGTSNPNLYWYRQAAGRGLQLLFYSVGIGQISSEVPQNLSASRPQDRQFILSSKKLLLSDSGFYLCAWSPLGGGRNQPQHFGDGTRLSIL.

CDR3 nucleotides: TGTGCCTGGAACAGGGACACTGAAGCTTTCTTT. Protein: CAWNRDTEAFF. This chain links TRBV30 with TRBJ1-1; TRBD1 is a possible D gene (6 bases). The germline gives CDR1 GTSNPN, CDR2 SVGIG (reference sequence). The germline V and J ends were trimmed by 4 bases and 3 bases, with 6 bases remaining between them. CDR3 length: 11 amino acids. Drawing the rest from reference TRBV30 and TRBJ1-1, the complete variable domain is SQTIHQWPATLVQPVGSPLSLECTVEGTSNPNLYWYRQAAGRGLQLLFYSVGIGQISSEVPQNLSASRPQDRQFILSSKKLLLSDSGFYLCAWNRDTEAFFGQGTRLTVV.

This chain links TRBV12-5 with TRBJ1-2; D remains ambiguous. Trimming removed 3 bases from V and 7 bases from J, with 24 bases in between. The CDR3 runs 17 residues. CDR1 LGHNT and CDR2 FRNRAP come from the germline V gene. In DNA form, the CDR3 reads TGTGCTAGTGGTTTAATTACGGATCCGCTGTTTTTCTCTGGCTACACCTTC. This codes for CASGLITDPLFFSGYTF. Using reference TRBV12-5 and TRBJ1-2 for the parts outside the CDR3, the full variable domain is DARVTQTPRHKVTEMGQEVTMRCQPILGHNTVFWYRQTMMQGLELLAYFRNRAPLDDSGMPKDRFSAEMPDATLATLKIQPSEPRDSAVYFCASGLITDPLFFSGYTFGSGTRLTVV.

The rearrangement uses TRBV12-5 and TRBJ2-7; TRBD1 is a possible D gene (6 bases). The germline V gene has CDR1 LGHNT and CDR2 FRNRAP. The CDR3 is 16 amino acids. Deletions cut 2 bases from V and 1 base from J, with 15 bases between. CDR3 in DNA: TGTGCTAGTGGTTTGCTCGTAGGGCAGGGGTCCTACGAGCAGTACTTC. Amino acids: CASGLLVGQGSYEQYF.

The chain has TRBV29-1 and TRBJ1-4, with D possibly being TRBD1 (5 bases). This CDR3 has 14 amino acids. In germline, CDR1 is SQVTM, CDR2 ANQGSEA. V was trimmed by 4 bases and J by 4 bases, leaving 13 bases between them. The chain's CDR3 is CSVGDPAGNEKLFF. The CDR3 nucleotides read TGCAGCGTTGGGGACCCCGCTGGTAATGAAAAACTGTTTTTT.

By frequency in the sample, this clone is large. The rearrangement uses TRBV11-3 and TRBJ2-3, with 10 bases aligning to TRBD2. This CDR3 spans 17 amino acids. Germline V gene lookup returns CDR1 SGHNT and CDR2 YENEEA. Trimming at V came to 5 bases and at J to 3 bases, leaving 11 bases not matched to a gene. The CDR3 protein is CASSLGIAGGRTDTQYF. The DNA of the CDR3 is TGTGCCAGCAGCCTGGGAATAGCGGGGGGTAGGACAGATACGCAGTATTTT.

This sequence joins TRBV9 and TRBJ2-1; 12 bases are a match to TRBD1. Germline CDR1 SGDLS, CDR2 YYNGEE. The length of the CDR3 is 16 residues. With V trimmed by 5 bases and J by 5 bases, 8 bases remained unmatched. CDR3 in amino acids: CASSETGTGGHNEQFF. For the CDR3, the DNA is TGTGCCAGCAGTGAGACCGGGACAGGGGGCCACAATGAGCAGTTCTTC.

This clone was observed a handful of times. This rearrangement joins TRBV30 to TRBJ2-2; D is ambiguous. CDR1 and CDR2 (germline): GTSNPN, SVGIG (reference sequence). The V gene lost 0 bases and the J gene lost 3 bases, with 5 bases spanning the gap. The length of the CDR3 is 13 residues. CDR3 nucleotide sequence: TGTGCCTGGAGTGTCGGTCACACCGGGGAGCTGTTTTTT. Translated, it gives CAWSVGHTGELFF.

J is TRBJ1-2 and V is TRBV18, with D possibly TRBD1 on 6 matching bases. The V end lost 0 bases, the J end lost 3 bases, and 11 bases lay between the germline ends. CDR1 KGHSH and CDR2 LQKENI come from the germline V gene. CDR3 length: 15 amino acids. CDR3 DNA: TGTGCCAGCTCACCACCGTCGACAGGCCACTATGGCTACACCTTC. Translated: CASSPPSTGHYGYTF.

By frequency in the sample, this clone is hyperexpanded. The V gene is TRBV6-8, the J gene TRBJ2-7; no firm D call. CDR3 length: 15 amino acids. The V gene's germline CDR1 is MNHGY and CDR2 SAAAGT. Trimming left V 5 bases short and J 3 bases short, with 17 bases between. The CDR3 is CASSDWAVDHYEQYF. Written as DNA, the CDR3 is TGTGCCAGCAGTGACTGGGCAGTGGATCACTACGAGCAGTACTTC.

V is TRBV10-2 and J is TRBJ2-1; 7 nucleotides align to TRBD2. In germline, CDR1 is WSHSY, CDR2 SAAADI. The trim removed 7 bases at V and 0 bases at J, leaving 6 bases unmatched. There are 15 residues in the CDR3. As DNA, the CDR3 is TGCGCCAGCACCCGGACTAGTAGCTCCTACAATGAGCAGTTCTTC. Protein: CASTRTSSSYNEQFF.

The chain combines TRBV18 with TRBJ2-3; 8 nucleotides match TRBD1. The CDR3 length is 14 residues. Per germline, CDR1 KGHSH and CDR2 LQKENI. Unmatched junction bases numbered 5, after V lost 6 bases and J lost 3 bases. DNA for the CDR3: TGTGCCAGCTCCCCAACAGGGGGGACAGATACGCAGTATTTT. Protein sequence: CASSPTGGTDTQYF.

By share, this clone counts as large. This rearrangement joins TRBV11-3 to TRBJ2-5; 9 bases match TRBD1. V lost 3 bases, J lost 5 bases, and 10 bases stayed unmatched. CDR1 is SGHNT and CDR2 is YENEEA in the germline V gene. CDR3 length: 16 residues. The DNA for the CDR3 is TGTGCCAGCAGCTTGGGGGGACAGGGAAGATGGGAGACCCAGTACTTC. This encodes CASSLGGQGRWETQYF.

The chain couples TRBV10-2 to TRBJ2-1; D is perhaps TRBD1 (7 bases). Trimming shortened V by 7 bases and J by 2 bases, and 12 bases separated the two germline ends. Germline CDR1 is WSHSY and CDR2 is SAAADI. The CDR3 has 14 amino acids. This CDR3 is CASTEGATYNEQFF. CDR3 coding DNA: TGCGCCAGCACGGAGGGGGCGACCTACAATGAGCAGTTCTTC.

This rearrangement joins TRBV5-1 to TRBJ2-3, with 8 positions matching TRBD1. V dropped 3 bases and J dropped 0; count of bases not matched to a gene: 9. Germline loops: CDR1 SGHRS, CDR2 YFSETQ. The CDR3 is 17 amino acids. CDR3 residues: CASSSQDRVASTDTQYF. In DNA, the CDR3 is TGCGCCAGCAGCTCTCAGGACAGGGTAGCTAGCACAGATACGCAGTATTTT.

This clone showed up just a few times. The J gene is TRBJ2-7, the V gene TRBV28; 8 bases agree with TRBD1. Germline lookup yields CDR1 MDHEN and CDR2 SYDVKM. The CDR3 is 15 residues long. J lost 6 bases, V lost 4 bases, and 11 bases had no gene match. The chain's CDR3 is CASSSVDRVVREQYF. CDR3 sequence (DNA): TGTGCCAGCAGTTCCGTGGACAGGGTGGTACGCGAGCAGTACTTC.

The V call is TRBV11-3, the J call TRBJ2-3; D gene uncertain. The CDR3 has 14 residues. V was clipped by 5 bases and J by 8 bases, with 17 bases between them. The germline gives CDR1 SGHNT, CDR2 YENEEA. The CDR3 coding sequence is TGTGCCAGCAGCCTGGAGATCGTCGTCGGTACGCAGTATTTT. This translates into CASSLEIVVGTQYF.

The rearrangement joins TRBV11-3 to TRBJ2-7; D assignment may be TRBD1 or TRBD2 (5 bases each). CDR3 length: 17 amino acids. Germline values: CDR1 SGHNT, CDR2 YENEEA. V was cut by 3 bases and J by 2 bases, with 20 bases left in between. This CDR3 is CASSFGRGARWAYEQYF. For the CDR3, the DNA is TGTGCCAGCAGCTTCGGCCGGGGCGCGCGCTGGGCCTACGAGCAGTACTTC. The entire variable domain, with the rest obtained from reference TRBV11-3 and TRBJ2-7, is as follows: EAGVVQSPRYKIIEKKQPVAFWCNPISGHNTLYWYLQNLGQGPELLIRYENEEAVDDSQLPKDRFSAERLKGVDSTLKIQPAELGDSAVYLCASSFGRGARWAYEQYFGPGTRLTVT.